These T cell receptor beta chains were read from a single sample in a study of OX40 agonist ivuxolimab in advanced cancers. TCRdb's table, derived via immunoSEQ multiplex PCR, lists solely in-frame clones and lacks some. This sample carries fewer than 85,000 clones, roughly 90% of them seen once, and the ten largest clones take about 11%. This specimen was CD4+ or CD8+ T cells sorted from blood, taken in a trial of the OX40 agonist ivuxolimab. The receptor set was obtained from an adult with an advanced solid tumor such as melanoma, head and neck, liver or kidney cancer. The CDR3 runs from the conserved cysteine through the conserved F or W. D genes are given only for firm matches. Clone size is given for some rows only: seen once, a few or many times, or a class if the clone is expanded.

V gene	D gene	clone size	J gene	CDR3 length	CDR3 protein	CDR3 DNA
TRBV29-1	TRBD1	-	TRBJ1-2	13	CSVVTGQTYGYTF	TGCAGCGTTGTGACGGGACAGACCTATGGCTACACCTTC
TRBV10-2	TRBD2	-	TRBJ2-7	13	CASATSPTYEQYF	TGCGCCAGCGCGACTAGCCCCACCTACGAGCAGTACTTC
TRBV5-6	TRBD1	-	TRBJ1-1	12	CASSERQGEAFF	TGTGCCAGCAGCGAACGACAGGGAGAAGCTTTCTTT
TRBV14	TRBD1	-	TRBJ1-6	17	CASSRLTPGQGDSPLHF	TGTGCCAGCAGCCGTTTAACTCCGGGACAGGGGGATTCACCCCTCCACTTT
TRBV27	-	-	TRBJ1-5	16	CASSPMIPRRDQPQHF	TGTGCCAGCAGTCCGATGATCCCTCGGAGGGACCAGCCCCAGCATTTT
TRBV15	TRBD2	-	TRBJ2-5	16	CATSIYSGGFQETQYF	TGTGCCACCAGCATCTATAGCGGGGGTTTCCAAGAGACCCAGTACTTC
TRBV7-9	-	-	TRBJ1-4	12	CASSGSGEKLFF	TGTGCCAGCAGCGGGTCTGGTGAAAAACTGTTTTTT
TRBV4-2	-	-	TRBJ2-7	13	CASSQTGLDEQYF	TGTGCCAGCAGCCAAACAGGGTTGGACGAGCAGTACTTC
TRBV7-2	TRBD1	-	TRBJ1-5	12	CASGDRDQPQHF	TGTGCCAGCGGAGACAGGGATCAGCCCCAGCATTTT
TRBV9	TRBD2	once	TRBJ2-1	17	CASSVDLGGGAHNEQFF	TGTGCCAGCAGCGTAGATCTTGGCGGGGGGGCCCACAATGAGCAGTTCTTC
TRBV9	TRBD2	-	TRBJ2-3	16	CASSVGLAGATDTQYF	TGTGCCAGCAGCGTGGGGCTAGCGGGGGCCACAGATACGCAGTATTTT
TRBV7-8	-	-	TRBJ2-7	13	CASSLLRPYEQYF	TGTGCCAGCAGCCTTCTGCGGCCCTACGAGCAGTACTTC
TRBV27	-	-	TRBJ2-7	13	CASSLTGTYEQYF	TGTGCCAGCAGTTTGACAGGAACCTACGAGCAGTACTTC
TRBV9	-	-	TRBJ2-3	17	CASTREGGGLSTDTQYF	TGTGCCAGCACCCGAGAAGGCGGGGGCCTTAGCACAGATACGCAGTATTTT
TRBV7-9	-	-	TRBJ2-3	17	CASSLGVRVASTDTQYF	TGTGCCAGCAGTCTGGGTGTTCGGGTCGCTAGCACAGATACGCAGTATTTT
TRBV27	TRBD1	-	TRBJ1-2	18	CASSSDGTGGIHNYGYTF	TGTGCCAGCAGTTCGGACGGGACAGGGGGTATCCACAACTATGGCTACACCTTC
TRBV9	-	-	TRBJ2-1	15	CASSGGVGSYNEQFF	TGTGCCAGCAGTGGTGGGGTAGGATCCTACAATGAGCAGTTCTTC
TRBV6-6	TRBD2	-	TRBJ2-3	16	CASSPNNLRGIDTQYF	TGTGCCAGCAGTCCCAATAATTTGCGGGGGATAGATACGCAGTATTTT
TRBV9	-	-	TRBJ2-4	18	CASSSSLKGVGGQNIQYF	TGTGCCAGCAGCTCCTCCCTCAAGGGGGTCGGGGGTCAAAACATTCAGTACTTC
TRBV4-1	TRBD1	-	TRBJ1-1	13	CASTRQGGTEAFF	TGCGCCAGCACCCGACAGGGAGGAACTGAAGCTTTCTTT
TRBV30	-	once	TRBJ1-1	14	CAWSTGYTGTEAFF	TGTGCCTGGAGTACAGGGTACACTGGCACTGAAGCTTTCTTT
TRBV4-2	-	medium-sized	TRBJ2-5	15	CASSQATGTQETQYF	TGTGCCAGCAGCCAAGCTACCGGGACTCAAGAGACCCAGTACTTC
TRBV7-9	-	-	TRBJ2-7	13	CASSLGQKYEQYF	TGTGCCAGCAGCTTAGGACAGAAGTACGAGCAGTACTTC
TRBV4-1	-	-	TRBJ2-7	15	CASSQESGSSYEQYF	TGCGCCAGCAGCCAAGAGTCGGGGAGCTCCTACGAGCAGTACTTC
TRBV9	-	-	TRBJ2-7	14	CASSSDGHPGEQYF	TGTGCCAGCAGCTCAGACGGTCACCCTGGTGAGCAGTACTTC
TRBV5-1	TRBD1	-	TRBJ2-3	13	CASSEGAVDTQYF	TGCGCCAGCAGCGAGGGGGCCGTAGATACGCAGTATTTT
TRBV7-9	-	-	TRBJ2-5	14	CASSPPTGLETQYF	TGTGCCAGCAGCCCGCCAACAGGGTTAGAGACCCAGTACTTC
TRBV15	-	-	TRBJ1-4	15	CATSRVQGGGEKLFF	TGTGCCACCAGCAGAGTGCAGGGCGGGGGTGAAAAACTGTTTTTT
TRBV11-2	-	-	TRBJ1-5	13	CASSLMVSQPQHF	TGTGCCAGCAGCTTGATGGTGTCTCAGCCCCAGCATTTT
TRBV14	TRBD2	-	TRBJ2-5	14	CASSHLVGGETQYF	TGTGCCAGCAGCCACTTGGTCGGGGGGGAGACCCAGTACTTC
TRBV13	TRBD1	-	TRBJ1-4	17	CASSLGAGTGGNEKLFF	TGTGCCAGCAGCTTAGGCGCTGGGACAGGGGGCAATGAAAAACTGTTTTTT
TRBV27	-	-	TRBJ2-7	15	CASSLSNGGGDEQYF	TGTGCCAGCAGTTTATCCAACGGGGGCGGGGACGAGCAGTACTTC
TRBV13	TRBD2	-	TRBJ2-3	16	CASSSGLAGGVDTQYF	TGTGCCAGCAGCTCGGGACTAGCGGGGGGTGTAGATACGCAGTATTTT
TRBV4-1	TRBD2	-	TRBJ2-7	15	CASSQAAGVYYEQYF	TGCGCCAGCAGCCAAGCTGCGGGGGTATACTACGAGCAGTACTTC
TRBV18	TRBD2	-	TRBJ2-3	16	CASSRGTSGLTDTQYF	TGTGCCAGCTCACGGGGGACTAGCGGGCTCACAGATACGCAGTATTTT
TRBV10-3	TRBD1	-	TRBJ2-7	15	CAISDSGTADYEQYF	TGTGCCATCAGTGATTCCGGGACAGCCGACTACGAGCAGTACTTC
TRBV7-6	TRBD1	once	TRBJ2-7	16	CASSAGQGISNYEQYF	TGTGCCAGCAGCGCCGGACAGGGTATATCCAACTACGAGCAGTACTTC
TRBV9	TRBD2	-	TRBJ2-7	15	CASSSTSGGFYEQYF	TGTGCCAGCAGCTCGACTAGCGGGGGGTTCTACGAGCAGTACTTC
TRBV5-6	-	-	TRBJ2-7	15	CASSPGIGYSYEQYF	TGTGCCAGCAGCCCAGGCATAGGTTATTCCTACGAGCAGTACTTC
TRBV19	-	-	TRBJ2-1	13	CAVWTVGYNEQFF	TGTGCCGTCTGGACGGTGGGCTACAATGAGCAGTTCTTC
TRBV7-9	TRBD2	-	TRBJ2-1	12	CASLAGSYEQFF	TGTGCCAGCCTAGCGGGGAGCTATGAGCAGTTCTTC
TRBV27	TRBD2	-	TRBJ2-7	16	CASSPLAGISSYEQYF	TGTGCCAGCAGCCCTCTAGCGGGGATCAGCTCCTACGAGCAGTACTTC
TRBV7-8	-	-	TRBJ2-5	16	CASSLVSSAEQETQYF	TGTGCCAGCAGCTTAGTTTCCTCCGCAGAACAAGAGACCCAGTACTTC
TRBV10-2	-	-	TRBJ1-4	11	CASRAGEKLFF	TGCGCCAGCAGGGCGGGTGAAAAACTGTTTTTT
TRBV28	-	-	TRBJ2-7	15	CASSQTSFPSYEQYF	TGTGCCAGCAGCCAAACTAGCTTCCCCTCCTACGAGCAGTACTTC